What follows is one T cell receptor (beta chain) and its context. Its target is not known. The data originate from a study of CD8 T cells in Susac syndrome. Overall study results and limits: The study conceded that relatively few individuals underwent its TCR sequencing and HLA analysis.

cDNA came from approximately 0.5 to 1 ug RNA primed by random hexamers. TCR beta CDR3 was amplified by immunoSEQ covering 54 Vbeta and 13 Jbeta. TCRdb ran MiXCR on the immunoSEQ multiplex PCR reads and lists one entry per CDR3 protein. Here the sample spans about 100,000 distinct CDR3 sequences, about 95% being singletons. Trimming at V came to 6 bases and at J to 10 bases, leaving 22 bases not matched to a gene. Per germline, CDR1 SQVTM and CDR2 ANQGSEA. The CDR3 extends over 16 amino acids. The chain employs TRBV29-1 and TRBJ1-1; 8 bases line up with TRBD1. The clonotype originates from a human donor with Susac syndrome. Sequencing was done on a sample of CD8+ T cells from PBMCs. CDR3 region: CSVQGRGPQNHQRAFF. The CDR3 region has the DNA TGCAGCGTGCAAGGCAGGGGGCCACAGAATCACCAACGAGCTTTCTTT.